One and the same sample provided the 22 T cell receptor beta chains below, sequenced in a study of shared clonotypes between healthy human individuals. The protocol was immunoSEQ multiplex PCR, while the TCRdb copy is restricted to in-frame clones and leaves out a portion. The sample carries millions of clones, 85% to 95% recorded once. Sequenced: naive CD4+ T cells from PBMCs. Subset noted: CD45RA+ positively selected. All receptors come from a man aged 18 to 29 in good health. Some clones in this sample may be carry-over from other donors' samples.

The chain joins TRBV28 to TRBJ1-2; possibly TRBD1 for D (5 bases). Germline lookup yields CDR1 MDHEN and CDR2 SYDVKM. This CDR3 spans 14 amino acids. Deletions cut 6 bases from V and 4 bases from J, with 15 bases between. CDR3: CASSSDTLSYGYTF. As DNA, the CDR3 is TGTGCCAGCAGCTCGGACACCCTTAGCTATGGCTACACCTTC.

The CDR3 DNA is TGTGCCAGCAGCTACGGCGGGTTGTACAATGAGCAGTTCTTC. Its protein product is CASSYGGLYNEQFF. The genes are TRBV11-2 and TRBJ2-1, with D tentatively TRBD2 (5 bases). V was cut by 4 bases and J by 4 bases, with 11 bases left in between. The CDR3 length is 14 residues. Germline assignment: CDR1 SGHAT and CDR2 FQNNGV.

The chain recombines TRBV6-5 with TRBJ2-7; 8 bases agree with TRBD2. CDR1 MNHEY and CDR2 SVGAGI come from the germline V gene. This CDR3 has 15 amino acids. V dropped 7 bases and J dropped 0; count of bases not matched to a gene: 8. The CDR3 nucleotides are TGTGCCAGCACAAAACTAGCGGTAGGCTCCTACGAGCAGTACTTC. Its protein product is CASTKLAVGSYEQYF.

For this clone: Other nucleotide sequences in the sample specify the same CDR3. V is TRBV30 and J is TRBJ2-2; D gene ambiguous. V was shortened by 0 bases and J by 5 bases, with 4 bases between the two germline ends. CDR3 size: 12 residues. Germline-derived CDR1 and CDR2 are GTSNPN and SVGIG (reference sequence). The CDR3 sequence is CAWSVLTGELFF. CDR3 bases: TGTGCCTGGAGTGTACTTACCGGGGAGCTGTTTTTT.

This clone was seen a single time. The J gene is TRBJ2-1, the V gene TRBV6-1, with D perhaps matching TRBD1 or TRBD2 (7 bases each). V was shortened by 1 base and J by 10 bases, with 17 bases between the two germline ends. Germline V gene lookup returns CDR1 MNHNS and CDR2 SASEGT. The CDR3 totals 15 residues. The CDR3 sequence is CASSEGQGGSEEQFF. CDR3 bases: TGTGCCAGCAGTGAAGGGCAGGGGGGGTCCGAGGAGCAGTTCTTC.

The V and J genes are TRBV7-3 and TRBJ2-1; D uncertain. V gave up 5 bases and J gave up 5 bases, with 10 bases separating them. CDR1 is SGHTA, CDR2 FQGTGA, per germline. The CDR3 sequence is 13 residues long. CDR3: CASSPRRNNEQFF. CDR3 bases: TGTGCCAGCAGCCCCCGCCGAAACAATGAGCAGTTCTTC.

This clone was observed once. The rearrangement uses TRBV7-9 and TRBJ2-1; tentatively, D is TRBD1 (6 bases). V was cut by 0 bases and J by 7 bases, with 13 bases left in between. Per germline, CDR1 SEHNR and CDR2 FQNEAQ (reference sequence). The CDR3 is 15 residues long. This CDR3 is CASSLARARGNEQFF. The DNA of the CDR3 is TGTGCCAGCAGCTTAGCCAGGGCTAGGGGGAATGAGCAGTTCTTC.

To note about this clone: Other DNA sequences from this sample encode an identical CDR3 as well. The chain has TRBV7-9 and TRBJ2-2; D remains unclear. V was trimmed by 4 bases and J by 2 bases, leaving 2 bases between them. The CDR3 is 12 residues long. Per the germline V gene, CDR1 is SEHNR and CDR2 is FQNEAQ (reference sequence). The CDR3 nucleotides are TGTGCCAGCAGCTACAACACCGGGGAGCTGTTTTTT. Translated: CASSYNTGELFF. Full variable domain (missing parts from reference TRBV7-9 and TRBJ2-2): DTGVSQNPRHKITKRGQNVTFRCDPISEHNRLYWYRQTLGQGPEFLTYFQNEAQLEKSRLLSDRFSAERPKGSFSTLEIQRTEQGDSAMYLCASSYNTGELFFGEGSRLTVL.

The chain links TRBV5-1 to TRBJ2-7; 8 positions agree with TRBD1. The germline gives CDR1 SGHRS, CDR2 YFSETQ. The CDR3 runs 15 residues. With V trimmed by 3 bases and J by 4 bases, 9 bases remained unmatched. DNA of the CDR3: TGCGCCAGCAGCTCCCGTGCAGGGGGCAGGTACGAGCAGTACTTC. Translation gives CASSSRAGGRYEQYF.

The CDR3 reads CASSLLLAGIYNEQFF. The DNA for the CDR3 is TGTGCCAGCAGCCTGTTGTTAGCGGGAATCTACAATGAGCAGTTCTTC. The rearrangement uses TRBV5-5 and TRBJ2-1, with 8 positions matching TRBD2. This CDR3 has 16 amino acids. The germline CDR1 and CDR2 sequences are SGHKS and YYEKEE (reference sequence). V gave up 4 bases and J gave up 3 bases; unmatched junction bases: 9.

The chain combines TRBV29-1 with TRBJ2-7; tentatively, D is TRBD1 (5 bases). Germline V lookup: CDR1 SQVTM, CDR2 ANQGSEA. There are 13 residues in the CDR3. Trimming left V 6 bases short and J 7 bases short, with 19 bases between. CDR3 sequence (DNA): TGCAGCGTCAAGACAGACATCCCCAAGGAGCAGTACTTC. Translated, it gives CSVKTDIPKEQYF.

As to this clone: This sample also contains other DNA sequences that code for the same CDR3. DNA for the CDR3: TGTGCCAGTAGACAGGGTAATTACAATGAGCAGTTCTTC. Protein: CASRQGNYNEQFF. V gene TRBV19 combines with J gene TRBJ2-1; TRBD1 might be the D (6 bases). The ends were cut back, 6 bases at V and 4 bases at J, with 10 bases in the middle. Germline V CDR1 and CDR2: LNHDA, SQIVND (reference sequence). This CDR3 is built from 13 residues.

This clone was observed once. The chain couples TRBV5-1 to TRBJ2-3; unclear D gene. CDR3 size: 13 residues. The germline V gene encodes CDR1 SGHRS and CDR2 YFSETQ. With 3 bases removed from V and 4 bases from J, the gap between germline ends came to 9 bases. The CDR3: CASSSNTPDTQYF. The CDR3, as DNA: TGCGCCAGCAGCTCCAATACGCCAGATACGCAGTATTTT.

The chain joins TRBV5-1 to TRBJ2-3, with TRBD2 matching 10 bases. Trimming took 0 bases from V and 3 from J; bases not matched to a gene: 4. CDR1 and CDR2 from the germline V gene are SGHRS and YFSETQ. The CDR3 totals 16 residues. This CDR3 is CASSLGGTSVTDTQYF. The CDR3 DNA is TGCGCCAGCAGCTTGGGCGGGACTAGCGTAACAGATACGCAGTATTTT.

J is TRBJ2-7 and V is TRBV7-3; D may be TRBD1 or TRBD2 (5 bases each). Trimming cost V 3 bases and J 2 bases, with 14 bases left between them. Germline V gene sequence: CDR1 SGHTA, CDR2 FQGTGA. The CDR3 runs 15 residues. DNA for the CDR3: TGTGCCAGCAGCTTGGAACCGGGACGGGCCTACGAGCAGTACTTC. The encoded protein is CASSLEPGRAYEQYF. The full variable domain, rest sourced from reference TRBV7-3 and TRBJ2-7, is GAGVSQTPSNKVTEKGKYVELRCDPISGHTALYWYRQSLGQGPEFLIYFQGTGAADDSGLPNDRFFAVRPEGSVSTLKIQRTERGDSAVYLCASSLEPGRAYEQYFGPGTRLTVT.

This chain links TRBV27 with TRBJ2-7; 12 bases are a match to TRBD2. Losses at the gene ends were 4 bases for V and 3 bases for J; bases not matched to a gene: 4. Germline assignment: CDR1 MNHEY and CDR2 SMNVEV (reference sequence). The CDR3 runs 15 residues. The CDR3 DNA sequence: TGTGCCAGCAGTTCCAGACTAGCGGGAGACTACGAGCAGTACTTC. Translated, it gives CASSSRLAGDYEQYF.

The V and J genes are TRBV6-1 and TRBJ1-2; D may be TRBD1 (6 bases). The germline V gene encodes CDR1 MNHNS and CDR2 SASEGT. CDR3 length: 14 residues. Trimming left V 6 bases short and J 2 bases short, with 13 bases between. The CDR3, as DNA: TGTGCCAGCAGCTTGGACAGCCTCAACTATGGCTACACCTTC. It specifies CASSLDSLNYGYTF.

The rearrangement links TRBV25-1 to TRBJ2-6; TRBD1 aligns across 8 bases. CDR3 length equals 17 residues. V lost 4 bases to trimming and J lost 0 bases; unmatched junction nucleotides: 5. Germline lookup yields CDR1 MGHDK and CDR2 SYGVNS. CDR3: CASSVGQGLSGANVLTF. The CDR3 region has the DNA TGTGCCAGCAGTGTTGGACAGGGCCTCTCTGGGGCCAACGTCCTGACTTTC. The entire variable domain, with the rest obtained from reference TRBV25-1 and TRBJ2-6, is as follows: EADIYQTPRYLVIGTGKKITLECSQTMGHDKMYWYQQDPGMELHLIHYSYGVNSTEKGDLSSESTVSRIRTEHFPLTLESARPSHTSQYLCASSVGQGLSGANVLTFGAGSRLTVL.

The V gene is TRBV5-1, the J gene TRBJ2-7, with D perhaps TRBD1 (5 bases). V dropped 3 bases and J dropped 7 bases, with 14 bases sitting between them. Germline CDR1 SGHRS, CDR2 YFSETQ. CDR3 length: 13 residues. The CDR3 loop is CASSSAVGREQYF. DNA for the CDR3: TGCGCCAGCAGCTCGGCAGTGGGGCGTGAGCAGTACTTC.

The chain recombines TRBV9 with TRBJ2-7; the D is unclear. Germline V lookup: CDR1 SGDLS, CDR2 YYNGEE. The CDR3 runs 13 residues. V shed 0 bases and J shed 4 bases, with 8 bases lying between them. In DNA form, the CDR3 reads TGTGCCAGCAGCGTAGTGTCTGGGTACGAGCAGTACTTC. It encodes CASSVVSGYEQYF.

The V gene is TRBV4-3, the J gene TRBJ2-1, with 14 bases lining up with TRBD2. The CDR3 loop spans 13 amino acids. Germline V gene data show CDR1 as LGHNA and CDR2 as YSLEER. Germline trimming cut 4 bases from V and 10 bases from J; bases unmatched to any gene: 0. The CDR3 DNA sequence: TGCGCCAGCAGCCGGACTAGCGGGGGGGAGCAGTTCTTC. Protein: CASSRTSGGEQFF.

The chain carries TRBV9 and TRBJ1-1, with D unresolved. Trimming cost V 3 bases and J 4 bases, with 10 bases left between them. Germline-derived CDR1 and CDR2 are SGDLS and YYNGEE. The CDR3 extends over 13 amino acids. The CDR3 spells CASSEDWGTEAFF. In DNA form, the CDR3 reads TGTGCCAGCAGCGAGGACTGGGGCACTGAAGCTTTCTTT. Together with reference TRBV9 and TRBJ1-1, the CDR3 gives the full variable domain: DSGVTQTPKHLITATGQRVTLRCSPRSGDLSVYWYQQSLDQGLQFLIQYYNGEERAKGNILERFSAQQFPDLHSELNLSSLELGDSALYFCASSEDWGTEAFFGQGTRLTVV.